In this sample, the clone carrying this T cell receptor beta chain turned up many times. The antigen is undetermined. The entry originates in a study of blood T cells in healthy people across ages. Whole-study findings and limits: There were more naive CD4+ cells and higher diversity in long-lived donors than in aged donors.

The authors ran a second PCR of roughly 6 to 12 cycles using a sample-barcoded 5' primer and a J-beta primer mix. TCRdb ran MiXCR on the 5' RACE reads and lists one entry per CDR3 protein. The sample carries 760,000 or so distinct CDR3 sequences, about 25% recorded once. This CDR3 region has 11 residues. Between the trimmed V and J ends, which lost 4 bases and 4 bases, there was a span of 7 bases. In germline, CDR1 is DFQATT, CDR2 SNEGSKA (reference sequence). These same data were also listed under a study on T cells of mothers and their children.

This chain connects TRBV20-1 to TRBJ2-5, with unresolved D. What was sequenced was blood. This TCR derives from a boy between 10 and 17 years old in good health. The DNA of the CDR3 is TGCAGTGCTATGCCCGGAGAGACCCAGTACTTC. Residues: CSAMPGETQYF.